What follows are 29 T cell receptor beta chains derived from one specimen sequenced in a study of blood T cell repertoires in COVID-19. TCRdb keeps only in-frame clones here, not all; method: immunoSEQ multiplex PCR. The sample includes 650,000 to 800,000 clones, around 90% of them seen just once. Sequencing was done on a sample of peripheral blood. The receptor source for this set is a young woman with acute or convalescent COVID-19.

The count of this clone is one. The chain has TRBV9 and TRBJ1-3; tentatively, D is TRBD1 (6 bases). Germline values: CDR1 SGDLS, CDR2 YYNGEE. The length of the CDR3 is 14 residues. V was shortened by 3 bases and J by 1 base, with 8 bases between the two germline ends. In DNA, the CDR3 is TGTGCCAGCAGCGACAGGGCTTCTGGAAACACCATATATTTT. This translates into CASSDRASGNTIYF. The whole variable domain, remainder taken from reference TRBV9 and TRBJ1-3, is DSGVTQTPKHLITATGQRVTLRCSPRSGDLSVYWYQQSLDQGLQFLIQYYNGEERAKGNILERFSAQQFPDLHSELNLSSLELGDSALYFCASSDRASGNTIYFGEGSWLTVV.

In nucleotides, the CDR3 is TGTGCCACCAGTGATGCGCCGGGACAGGGGACTAACTATGGCTACACCTTC. Translation: CATSDAPGQGTNYGYTF. The V gene is TRBV24-1, the J gene TRBJ1-2, with 10 bases aligning to TRBD1. Germline values: CDR1 KGHDR, CDR2 SFDVKD. V gave up 3 bases and J gave up 0 bases; unmatched junction bases: 6. The CDR3 runs to 17 residues.

The chain has TRBV5-1 and TRBJ2-1; D unresolved. The CDR3 contains 14 residues. The germline V gene encodes CDR1 SGHRS and CDR2 YFSETQ. Trimming removed 2 bases from V and 7 bases from J, with 13 bases in between. CDR3 residues: CASSLSSPSNEQFF. In DNA form, the CDR3 reads TGCGCCAGCAGCTTAAGTTCTCCGAGTAATGAGCAGTTCTTC.

The chain couples TRBV5-1 to TRBJ2-2; no reliable D call. V was clipped by 7 bases and J by 3 bases, with 7 bases between them. The germline gives CDR1 SGHRS, CDR2 YFSETQ. This CDR3 is built from 12 residues. For the CDR3, the DNA is TGCGCCAGCCACAGTGACACCGGGGAGCTGTTTTTT. This encodes CASHSDTGELFF.

The chain has TRBV9 and TRBJ2-7, with D tentatively TRBD1 (6 bases). CDR3 length equals 15 residues. Germline lookup yields CDR1 SGDLS and CDR2 YYNGEE. Between the trimmed V and J ends, which lost 4 bases and 0 bases, there was a span of 14 bases. The CDR3 spells CASSPRQEISYEQYF. For the CDR3, the DNA is TGTGCCAGCAGCCCCCGACAGGAAATCTCCTACGAGCAGTACTTC.

The gene calls are TRBV6-2 or TRBV6-3 and TRBJ2-7; 11 nucleotides align to TRBD2. J was trimmed by 3 bases and V by 3 bases; bases with no gene match: 4. Germline V gene sequence: CDR1 MNHEY, CDR2 SVGEGT. There are 15 residues in the CDR3. CDR3 sequence: CASSYSSGGYYEQYF. The DNA for the CDR3 is TGTGCCAGCAGTTATTCTAGCGGGGGGTACTACGAGCAGTACTTC.

The J gene is TRBJ2-2, the V gene TRBV5-1; no reliable D call. The V gene lost 3 bases and the J gene lost 4 bases, with 4 bases spanning the gap. This CDR3 contains 12 residues. Germline V lookup: CDR1 SGHRS, CDR2 YFSETQ. The CDR3 sequence is CASSSFTGELFF. CDR3 in DNA: TGCGCCAGCAGCTCCTTCACCGGGGAGCTGTTTTTT.

The genes are TRBV19 and TRBJ1-1; tentatively, D is TRBD1 (5 bases). Germline CDR1 and CDR2: LNHDA and SQIVND (reference sequence). Trimming left V 7 bases short and J 9 bases short, with 15 bases between. This CDR3 has 12 amino acids. CDR3 loop: CASTGERRQAFF. CDR3 DNA sequence: TGTGCCAGTACGGGGGAGAGGCGCCAAGCTTTCTTT.

A single count supports this clone. This chain links TRBV9 with TRBJ2-7; weak D call: TRBD1 (5 bases). This CDR3 is built from 15 residues. Germline lookup yields CDR1 SGDLS and CDR2 YYNGEE. V was pared by 6 bases and J by 4 bases, with 20 bases between. The CDR3 sequence: CASIMIRAWVYEQYF. The DNA of the CDR3 is TGTGCCAGCATAATGATCAGGGCGTGGGTATACGAGCAGTACTTC.

V gene TRBV12-3 or TRBV12-4 combines with J gene TRBJ1-5, with D perhaps matching TRBD1 (5 bases). Trimming stripped 1 base from V and 11 bases from J, with 12 bases between. The CDR3 runs to 13 residues. The DNA for the CDR3 is TGTGCCAGCAGTTTAGGCCCCCAAGGGGCCCAGCATTTT. Amino acid sequence: CASSLGPQGAQHF.

This clone was counted a single time. Other nucleotide sequences in the sample specify the same CDR3. The chain couples TRBV5-1 to TRBJ1-2; 10 bases fit TRBD1. Germline-derived CDR1 and CDR2 are SGHRS and YFSETQ. The ends lost 4 bases at V and 7 bases at J; junction bases unmatched: 7. This CDR3 has 14 residues. Here the CDR3 DNA reads TGCGCCAGCAGCCCGACAGGGGGCGCGTTTGGCTACACCTTC. Protein sequence: CASSPTGGAFGYTF.

This rearrangement joins TRBV18 to TRBJ1-1, with 8 bases matching TRBD1. The germline V gene encodes CDR1 KGHSH and CDR2 LQKENI. V gave up 3 bases and J gave up 0 bases; unmatched junction bases: 12. The CDR3 length is 18 residues. The CDR3 DNA is TGTGCCAGCTCACCTGGGGGCAGGGGGCCATCAGTGAACACTGAAGCTTTCTTT. It is translated as CASSPGGRGPSVNTEAFF.

This clone was seen once. The J gene is TRBJ1-5, the V gene TRBV4-1, with D possibly matching TRBD1 (5 bases). Trimming cost V 0 bases and J 6 bases, with 12 bases left between them. Germline CDR1 and CDR2: MGHRA and YSYEKL. There are 15 residues in the CDR3. The CDR3 here is CASSQEATVSQPQHF. CDR3 nucleotide sequence: TGCGCCAGCAGCCAAGAAGCGACAGTGAGTCAGCCCCAGCATTTT.

The CDR3: CASSEVRGEKLFF. DNA for the CDR3: TGTGCCAGCAGTGAAGTCCGGGGTGAAAAACTGTTTTTT. The rearrangement uses TRBV6-1 and TRBJ1-4; D ambiguous. CDR1 and CDR2 from the germline V gene are MNHNS and SASEGT. This CDR3 is 13 amino acids long. The ends were cut back, 1 base at V and 7 bases at J, with 7 bases in the middle.

This clone was picked up one time. The chain has TRBV9 and TRBJ2-3; 12 positions agree with TRBD2. V trimming: 4 bases; J trimming: 2 bases; junction bases outside the gene matches: 5. Germline assignment: CDR1 SGDLS and CDR2 YYNGEE. The CDR3 spans 16 residues. Here the CDR3 reads CASSRTSGVNTDTQYF. CDR3 in DNA: TGTGCCAGCAGCCGGACTAGCGGGGTTAACACAGATACGCAGTATTTT.

The chain carries TRBV7-2 and TRBJ2-1; 10 nucleotides agree with TRBD2. Trimming removed 1 base from V and 7 bases from J; junction bases left unmatched: 4. The CDR3 runs to 15 residues. The germline gives CDR1 SGHTA, CDR2 FQGNSA. CDR3 DNA: TGTGCCAGCAGCTTAGTGAGCGGGGGGGGAAATGAGCAGTTCTTC. Translating gives CASSLVSGGGNEQFF.

The gene calls are TRBV5-1 and TRBJ2-1; D remains ambiguous. This CDR3 has 17 residues. Per the germline V gene, CDR1 is SGHRS and CDR2 is YFSETQ. V was clipped by 1 base and J by 0 bases, with 14 bases between them. The CDR3 DNA follows: TGCGCCAGCAGCTTGCGCACCTCAGGAAGCTCCTACAATGAGCAGTTCTTC. Translated, it gives CASSLRTSGSSYNEQFF.

V and J are TRBV3-1 (or the pseudogene TRBV3-2) and TRBJ1-2, with D possibly matching TRBD1 (6 bases). Germline V lookup: CDR1 LGHDT, CDR2 YNNKEL (reference sequence). This CDR3 region has 16 residues. Trimming removed 0 bases at V and 4 bases at J, with 15 bases between. CDR3: CASSQDRGTTGYGYTF. CDR3 bases: TGTGCCAGCAGCCAAGATAGGGGGACCACGGGCTATGGCTACACCTTC.

The chain uses TRBV25-1 and TRBJ1-2, with 9 bases matching TRBD1. This CDR3 has 15 residues. In germline, CDR1 is MGHDK, CDR2 SYGVNS. V dropped 7 bases and J dropped 5; count of bases not matched to a gene: 11. The CDR3 loop is CASKGEGTGSYGYTF. For the CDR3, the DNA is TGTGCCAGCAAGGGGGAGGGGACAGGGTCATATGGCTACACCTTC.

The gene calls are TRBV19 and TRBJ1-5, with D perhaps TRBD1 (6 bases). CDR1 is LNHDA, CDR2 SQIVND, per germline (reference sequence). V was cut by 5 bases and J by 5 bases, with 10 bases left in between. The CDR3 consists of 13 residues. CDR3 region: CASSDHRDQPQHF. The CDR3 DNA is TGTGCCAGTAGTGACCACAGGGATCAGCCCCAGCATTTT.

V gene TRBV5-6 combines with J gene TRBJ2-1, with D perhaps TRBD2 (5 bases). This CDR3 contains 16 residues. The germline V gene has CDR1 SGHDT and CDR2 YYEEEE. V lost 0 bases to trimming and J lost 3 bases, with 13 bases between them. CDR3 amino acids: CASSLAGEMLYNEQFF. In DNA form, the CDR3 reads TGTGCCAGCAGCTTGGCCGGGGAAATGCTCTACAATGAGCAGTTCTTC.

This clone was detected many times. The DNA of the CDR3 is TGTGCCAGTAGTAAAATCGAGGGGGCCACCGGGGAGCTGTTTTTT. Amino acid sequence: CASSKIEGATGELFF. This chain links TRBV19 with TRBJ2-2; 7 bases are shared with TRBD1. V was pared by 4 bases and J by 4 bases, with 6 bases of the junction left unmatched. The CDR3 runs 15 residues. Germline V lookup: CDR1 LNHDA, CDR2 SQIVND (reference sequence).

CDR3 DNA: TGTGCCAGCAGCGAAGGGAGCCTCTATGGCTACACCTTC. It codes for CASSEGSLYGYTF. The chain links TRBV13 to TRBJ1-2; D unresolved. Trimming removed 5 bases at V and 4 bases at J, with 11 bases between. Germline values: CDR1 PRHDT, CDR2 FYEKMQ (reference sequence). The CDR3 is 13 residues long.

This clone was observed a few times. The sample contains more than one DNA sequence encoding this CDR3. The chain employs TRBV19 and TRBJ1-5; D unclear. Germline V CDR1 and CDR2: LNHDA, SQIVND (reference sequence). CDR3 length: 14 residues. Trimming stripped 1 base from V and 4 bases from J, with 8 bases between. CDR3 in amino acids: CASSIGRQNQPQHF. The DNA of the CDR3 is TGTGCCAGTAGTATAGGGAGGCAAAATCAGCCCCAGCATTTT.

The chain links TRBV5-8 to TRBJ2-6; TRBD1 might be the D (6 bases). The CDR3 is 17 amino acids. In germline, CDR1 is SGHTS, CDR2 YDEGEE. V was pared by 0 bases and J by 2 bases, with 12 bases between. CDR3 DNA sequence: TGTGCCAGCAGCTTGGTTACAGGGTCCCCTGGGGCCAACGTCCTGACTTTC. Amino acid sequence: CASSLVTGSPGANVLTF.

The rearrangement links TRBV9 to TRBJ1-4; no clear D. Germline V gives CDR1 SGDLS, CDR2 YYNGEE. Trimming left V 3 bases short and J 7 bases short, with 10 bases between. This CDR3 comprises 13 residues. Here the CDR3 reads CASSAAGIEKLFF. CDR3 DNA: TGTGCCAGCAGCGCTGCAGGAATTGAAAAACTGTTTTTT.

This clone was counted a single time. This chain uses TRBV29-1 with TRBJ2-2; 8 nucleotides line up with TRBD2. With V trimmed by 1 base and J by 4 bases, 8 bases remained unmatched. The V gene's germline CDR1 is SQVTM and CDR2 ANQGSEA. The CDR3 spans 16 residues. In DNA form, the CDR3 reads TGCAGCGTTGAAGGGGAACGGGGGGGCCTCACCGGGGAGCTGTTTTTT. Protein: CSVEGERGGLTGELFF.

The chain is built from TRBV29-1 and TRBJ1-1; TRBD1 might be the D (6 bases). Germline lookup yields CDR1 SQVTM and CDR2 ANQGSEA. The CDR3 is 13 residues long. This chain's CDR3 is CSYQGLVNTEAFF. The CDR3 DNA follows: TGCAGTTATCAGGGGTTGGTGAACACTGAAGCTTTCTTT.

The V gene is TRBV27, the J gene TRBJ2-1, with D possibly TRBD1 on 5 matching bases. This CDR3 is 15 amino acids long. Trimming shortened V by 6 bases and J by 2 bases, and 14 bases separated the two germline ends. Germline values: CDR1 MNHEY, CDR2 SMNVEV (reference sequence). In nucleotides, the CDR3 is TGTGCCAGCAGCTCACAGGTACCGCCCTACAATGAGCAGTTCTTC. It is translated as CASSSQVPPYNEQFF.